This T cell receptor (beta chain) was identified during a study of blood T cells in healthy people across ages. Study-level results: Unknown donor CMV status possibly confounded expanded clonotype changes.

Only a few counts were recorded for this clonotype. Its antigen remains unidentified. CDR3 length equals 13 residues. CDR1 is LGHNA and CDR2 is YSLEER in the germline V gene. V gave up 6 bases and J gave up 1 base, with 9 bases separating them. Total RNA extraction produced at least 5 micrograms (per sample) for the study. The authors ran a second PCR of about 6 to 11 cycles using a sample-barcoded 5' primer and a J-beta primer mix. Every molecule of cDNA carried a tag from a template-switch adaptor with 12 random nucleotides. TCRdb re-called the 5' RACE reads with MiXCR, one entry per CDR3 protein. Altogether over 1,500,000 distinct CDR3 sequences are present, roughly two fifths being singletons, with the ten largest covering about 23%.

V usage is TRBV4-3 and J usage is TRBJ1-1; unclear D gene. Sequencing used blood. The TCR originated in a human donor in good health. The CDR3 is CASRSQQNTEAFF. Written as DNA, the CDR3 is TGCGCCAGCAGGAGTCAGCAGAACACTGAAGCTTTCTTT.